This T cell receptor (beta chain) is from a study of PD-L1 blockade in urothelial cancer. Study-wide results and limits: Tumor-associated blood clones were expanded more by durable-benefit patients at 3 weeks.

The time point: pretreatment peripheral blood. Patients were diagnosed with urothelial carcinoma, either locally advanced or metastatic. The CDR3 contains 14 residues. Germline-derived CDR1 and CDR2 are MNHEY and SVGAGI. Trimming removed 6 bases from V and 4 bases from J; junction bases left unmatched: 5. Using immunoSEQ multiplex PCR, the repertoire was profiled, and TCRdb retains in-frame clones only, with some absent. The data hold around 82,000 clones, with over 80% observed a single time. About this clone: The antigen remains unidentified. The sample contains more than one DNA sequence encoding this CDR3.

The receptor's source is a man aged 55 to 70 with urothelial cancer. This sample comprised PBMCs, obtained around atezolizumab (anti-PD-L1) treatment. The rearrangement joins TRBV6-5 to TRBJ1-5; 8 bases are a match to TRBD1. The DNA of the CDR3 is TGTGCCAGCAGCCTTGGGACAGGTAATCAGCCCCAGCATTTT. It yields the protein CASSLGTGNQPQHF.